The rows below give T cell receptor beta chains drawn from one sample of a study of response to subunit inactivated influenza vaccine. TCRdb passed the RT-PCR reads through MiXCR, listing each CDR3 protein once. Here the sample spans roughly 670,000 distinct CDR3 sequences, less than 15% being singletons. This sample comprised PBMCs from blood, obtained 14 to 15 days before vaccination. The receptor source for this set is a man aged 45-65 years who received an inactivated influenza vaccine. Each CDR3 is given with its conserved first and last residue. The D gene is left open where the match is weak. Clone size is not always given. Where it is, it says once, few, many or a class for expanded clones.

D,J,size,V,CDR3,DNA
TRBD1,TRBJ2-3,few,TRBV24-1,CATSDPTGGQPVADTQYF,TGTGCCACCAGTGATCCGACAGGGGGCCAACCTGTGGCAGATACGCAGTATTTT
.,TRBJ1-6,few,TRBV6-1,CASSGQGWTYNSPLHF,TGTGCCAGCAGTGGGCAGGGGTGGACCTATAATTCACCCCTCCACTTT
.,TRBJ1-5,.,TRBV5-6,CASSFGQAGQPQHF,TGTGCCAGCAGCTTCGGCCAGGCGGGACAGCCCCAGCATTTT
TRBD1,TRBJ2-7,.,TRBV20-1,CSARDPGQGVYEQYF,TGCAGTGCTAGAGATCCGGGACAGGGGGTATACGAGCAGTACTTC
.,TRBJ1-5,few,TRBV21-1,CASSKVRDSNQPQHF,TGTGCCAGCAGCAAAGTGAGGGATAGCAATCAGCCCCAGCATTTT
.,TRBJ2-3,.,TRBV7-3,CASSPPGALNTQYF,TGTGCCAGCAGCCCCCCCGGGGCTCTGAATACGCAGTATTTT
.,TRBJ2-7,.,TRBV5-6,CASSWGREQYF,TGTGCCAGCAGCTGGGGGCGCGAGCAGTACTTC
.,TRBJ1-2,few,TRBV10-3,CAISESSVTGSAGYTF,TGTGCCATCAGTGAGTCGAGCGTTACAGGGAGTGCTGGCTACACCTTC
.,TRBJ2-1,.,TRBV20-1,CSARDRQGNYNEQFF,TGCAGTGCTAGAGATAGGCAGGGGAATTACAATGAGCAGTTCTTC
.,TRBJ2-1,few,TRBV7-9,CASSADTNEQFF,TGTGCCAGCAGCGCGGACACCAATGAGCAGTTCTTC
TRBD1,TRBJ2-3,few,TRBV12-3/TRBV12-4,CASRPGQGAKGDTQYF,TGTGCCAGCAGGCCGGGACAGGGGGCGAAGGGAGATACGCAGTATTTT
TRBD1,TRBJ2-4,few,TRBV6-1,CAALSSGTGQNIQYF,TGTGCCGCCCTATCATCCGGGACAGGGCAAAACATTCAGTACTTC
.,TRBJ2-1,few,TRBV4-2,CASSADSSYNEQFF,TGTGCCAGCAGCGCTGACAGCTCCTACAATGAGCAGTTCTTC
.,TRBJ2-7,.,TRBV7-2,CASSLAGRSTYSYEQYF,TGTGCCAGCAGCTTAGCGGGTCGTTCGACATACTCCTACGAGCAGTACTTC
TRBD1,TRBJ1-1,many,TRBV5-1,CASSSGGSLVNTEAFF,TGCGCCAGCAGTTCAGGGGGCTCCTTAGTGAACACTGAAGCTTTCTTT
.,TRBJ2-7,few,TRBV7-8,CASSLAFSENSYEQYF,TGTGCCAGCAGCTTAGCGTTTAGTGAGAACTCCTACGAGCAGTACTTC
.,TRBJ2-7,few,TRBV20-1,CSARSQGFGGRTYEQYF,TGCAGTGCTAGAAGTCAGGGATTCGGGGGCAGGACCTACGAGCAGTACTTC
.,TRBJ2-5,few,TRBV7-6,CASSPYREKKTQYF,TGTGCCAGCAGCCCCTACAGGGAAAAGAAGACCCAGTACTTC
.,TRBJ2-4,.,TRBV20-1,CSAGRHQGAKNIQYF,TGCAGTGCTGGGCGCCATCAGGGGGCCAAAAACATTCAGTACTTC
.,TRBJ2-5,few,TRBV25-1,CASSESDSRETQYF,TGTGCCAGCAGTGAGTCGGACAGCCGAGAGACCCAGTACTTC
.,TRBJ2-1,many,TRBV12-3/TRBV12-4,CASSKSTGPGEQFF,TGTGCCAGCAGTAAGAGTACAGGGCCTGGTGAGCAGTTCTTC
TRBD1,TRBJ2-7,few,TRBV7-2,CASSLSGGRSYEQYF,TGTGCCAGCAGCTTGTCAGGGGGTCGCTCCTACGAGCAGTACTTC
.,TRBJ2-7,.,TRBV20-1,CSASPGTYSYEQYF,TGCAGTGCTAGTCCCGGGACTTACTCCTACGAGCAGTACTTC
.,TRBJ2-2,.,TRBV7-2,CASSGDRTGELFF,TGTGCCAGCAGCGGCGATCGGACCGGGGAGCTGTTTTTT
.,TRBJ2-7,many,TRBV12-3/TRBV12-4,CASSFSSGADEQYF,TGTGCCAGCAGTTTCTCCTCGGGGGCAGACGAGCAGTACTTC
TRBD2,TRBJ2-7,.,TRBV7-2,CASSWGTSGTYEQYF,TGTGCCAGCAGCTGGGGGACTAGCGGTACCTACGAGCAGTACTTC
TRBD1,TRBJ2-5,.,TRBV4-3,CASSLNQGAGRETQYF,TGCGCCAGCAGCCTAAACCAGGGGGCGGGTAGAGAGACCCAGTACTTC
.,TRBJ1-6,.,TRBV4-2,CASSQAPGAGNSPLHF,TGTGCCAGCAGCCAAGCGCCAGGGGCGGGTAATTCACCCCTCCACTTT
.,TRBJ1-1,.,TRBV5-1,CASRPDGINTEAFF,TGCGCCAGCAGACCAGACGGCATAAACACTGAAGCTTTCTTT
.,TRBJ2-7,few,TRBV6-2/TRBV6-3,CASSWGSGTSYEQYF,TGTGCCAGCAGTTGGGGTAGCGGCACCTCCTACGAGCAGTACTTC
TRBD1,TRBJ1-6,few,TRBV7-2,CASSLDQGASPLHF,TGTGCCAGCAGCTTAGATCAGGGGGCTTCACCCCTCCACTTT
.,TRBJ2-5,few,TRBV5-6,CASSRWAQETQYF,TGTGCCAGCAGCAGATGGGCGCAAGAGACCCAGTACTTC
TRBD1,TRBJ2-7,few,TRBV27,CASSLSRYRGTPYEQYF,TGTGCCAGCAGTTTATCGAGGTACAGGGGCACCCCCTACGAGCAGTACTTC
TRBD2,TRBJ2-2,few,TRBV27,CASSVRTSGSGTGELFF,TGTGCCAGCAGTGTCAGGACTAGCGGGAGTGGGACCGGGGAGCTGTTTTTT
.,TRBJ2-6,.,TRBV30,CAWATAGANVLTF,TGTGCCTGGGCGACAGCCGGGGCCAACGTCCTGACTTTC
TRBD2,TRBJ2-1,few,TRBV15,CATSRGTSGSNDEQFF,TGTGCCACCAGCAGGGGGACTAGCGGGAGTAACGATGAGCAGTTCTTC
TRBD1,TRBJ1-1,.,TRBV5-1,CASSLGDSMNTEAFF,TGCGCCAGCAGCCTTGGGGACAGCATGAACACTGAAGCTTTCTTT
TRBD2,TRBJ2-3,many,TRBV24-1,CATSRAGGTTDTQYF,TGTGCCACCAGTCGAGCGGGGGGGACTACAGATACGCAGTATTTT
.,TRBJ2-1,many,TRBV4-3,CASSQDWSVYNEQFF,TGCGCCAGCAGCCAAGATTGGTCCGTCTACAATGAGCAGTTCTTC
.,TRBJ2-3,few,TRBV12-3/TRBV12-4,CASTSGGRADTQYF,TGTGCCAGCACCTCGGGGGGCCGGGCAGATACGCAGTATTTT
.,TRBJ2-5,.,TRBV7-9,CASSFIQGIETQYF,TGTGCCAGCAGCTTTATACAGGGTATAGAGACCCAGTACTTC
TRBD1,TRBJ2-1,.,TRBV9,CASSPGTGEQFF,TGTGCCAGCAGCCCTGGAACAGGGGAACAGTTCTTC
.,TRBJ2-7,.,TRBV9,CASSVDVISYEQYF,TGTGCCAGCAGCGTAGATGTCATCTCCTACGAGCAGTACTTC